This T cell receptor (beta chain) was observed in a study of blood T cell repertoires in COVID-19. In the study overall: COVID-19 samples collected from the United States, Italy and Spain covered acute and convalescent phases. T cells, B-cell-depleted T cells, or PBMCs provided the cDNA or gDNA that served as material.

Cohorts were based on clinical histories the participants reported. CDR1 is SQVTM and CDR2 is ANQGSEA in the germline V gene. This CDR3 region has 13 residues. The V and J ends lost 6 bases and 2 bases, in that order; junction bases with no gene match: 6. The assay was immunoSEQ multiplex PCR, and TCRdb's table has in-frame clones only and misses some. The table lists some 140,000 clones, roughly 83% of them singletons. What was sequenced was PBMCs or T cells enriched from blood (not recorded which). This TCR was sampled from a man aged 35 to 55 with acute COVID-19. This chain joins TRBV29-1 and TRBJ2-7; 8 nucleotides line up with TRBD1. The CDR3 coding sequence is TGCAGCGTAGCGACAGGGGAAGCCTACGAGCAGTACTTC. Translated, it gives CSVATGEAYEQYF.